The rows below give T cell receptor beta chains drawn from one sample of a study of T cells in Graves' hyperthyroidism and ophthalmopathy. TCRdb analysed the multiplex PCR reads with MiXCR anew, one entry per CDR3 protein. Of hundreds of thousands of distinct CDR3 sequences in the sample, approximately 16% were seen once. Sequenced sample: blood. Receptors were obtained from a woman aged 18-29 years with Graves' ophthalmopathy. Both conserved end residues are part of each CDR3. A D gene is named only where the DNA matches it firmly. Clone size is given for some rows only: seen once, a few or many times, or a class if the clone is expanded.

size	D	V	J	DNA	CDR3
many	TRBD2	TRBV20-1	TRBJ2-5	TGCAGTGCTAGAGGTGGCGGGGGGGCTGCAGAGACCCAGTACTTC	CSARGGGGAAETQYF
few	.	TRBV7-6	TRBJ1-1	TGTGCCAGCAGCTTAGACAGCGCGAACACTGAAGCTTTCTTT	CASSLDSANTEAFF
.	TRBD2	TRBV11-2	TRBJ2-3	TGTGCCAGCAGCCCTCGGACTAGCGGGAGACCCACAGATACGCAGTATTTT	CASSPRTSGRPTDTQYF
many	TRBD1	TRBV10-2	TRBJ1-2	TGCGCCAGCACCGGCAGGGGGCTGGGTGGCTACACCTTC	CASTGRGLGGYTF
.	.	TRBV20-1	TRBJ2-6	TGCAGTGCTAGAGGACCCGGGGCCAACGTCCTGACTTTC	CSARGPGANVLTF
many	.	TRBV7-9	TRBJ1-1	TGTGCCAGCAACAAGGGGAACACTGAAGCTTTCTTT	CASNKGNTEAFF
.	.	TRBV20-1	TRBJ2-7	TGCAGTGCTAGAGGAGCTACGGTCAACTACGAGCAGTACTTC	CSARGATVNYEQYF
many	.	TRBV25-1	TRBJ2-2	TGTGCCAGCAGTTCACACCCTGGGCGGGATCCAAGCGGTCCCGGGGAGCTGTTTTTT	CASSSHPGRDPSGPGELFF
.	.	TRBV3-1	TRBJ1-3	TGTGCCAGCAGCCAGGGGGGACATCCTGGAAACACCATATATTTT	CASSQGGHPGNTIYF
once	.	TRBV10-3	TRBJ2-6	TGTGCCATCAGTGAGGCCGGGCCCCTAAACTCTGGGGCCAACGTCCTGACTTTC	CAISEAGPLNSGANVLTF
.	TRBD1	TRBV20-1	TRBJ1-1	TGCAGTGCTAGAGATCGAAAGGGGGCAGTGGTCTTGGACACTGAAGCTTTCTTT	CSARDRKGAVVLDTEAFF
many	TRBD2	TRBV4-1	TRBJ2-7	TGCGCCAGCAGCCAAGCCGCGGCTAGCGGAGGTTGGTACGAGCAGTACTTC	CASSQAAASGGWYEQYF
.	TRBD2	TRBV7-8	TRBJ2-1	TGTGCCAGCAGCTTTACTAGCGGGGAATACAATGAGCAGTTCTTC	CASSFTSGEYNEQFF
many	TRBD1	TRBV28	TRBJ1-3	TGTGCCAGCAGTCTAGGACAGGGTTATAGAAACACCATATATTTT	CASSLGQGYRNTIYF
many	.	TRBV6-1	TRBJ2-3	TGTGCCAGCAAGCCCCTTTTAGCGATGGGCACAGATACGCAGTATTTT	CASKPLLAMGTDTQYF
many	.	TRBV6-2/TRBV6-3	TRBJ2-1	TGTGCCAGCAGTTGGGTCAATGAGCAGTTCTTC	CASSWVNEQFF
many	TRBD2	TRBV4-2	TRBJ2-2	TGTGCCAGCAGCCAAGGAGGCGGGAGCTACACCGGGGAGCTGTTTTTT	CASSQGGGSYTGELFF
.	TRBD2	TRBV6-2/TRBV6-3	TRBJ2-4	TGTGCCAGCACTAGCGGGGGGGTGGCCAAAAACATTCAGTACTTC	CASTSGGVAKNIQYF
many	TRBD1	TRBV28	TRBJ2-1	TGTGCCAGCAGTTTAAAAGGGGGCGCGCACAATGAGCAGTTCTTC	CASSLKGGAHNEQFF
.	TRBD1	TRBV2	TRBJ1-5	TGCGCCAGCAGCCAGCGACAGGGGTTTGATCAGCCCCAGCATTTT	CASSQRQGFDQPQHF
many	TRBD2	TRBV12-3/TRBV12-4	TRBJ2-5	TGTGCCAGCAGTTTATTGACGTGGGGGACTAGCGGGGGGGAGACCCAGTACTTC	CASSLLTWGTSGGETQYF
many	.	TRBV11-3	TRBJ2-7	TGTGCCAGCAGCTTAGTTCTAGGGGGGGGGATCTACGAGCAGTACTTC	CASSLVLGGGIYEQYF
many	.	TRBV15	TRBJ2-3	TGTGCCACCAGCGGAAGACAGGCGGTCACAGATACGCAGTATTTT	CATSGRQAVTDTQYF
many	.	TRBV7-2	TRBJ1-2	TGTGCCAGCAGCTTGATGGGGTATGGCTACACCTTC	CASSLMGYGYTF
.	.	TRBV5-1	TRBJ1-1	TGCGCCAGCAGCCCGGGGGGGGGGGGGGCGCGAGGTGAAGCTTTCTTT	CASSPGGGGARGEAFF
many	.	TRBV2	TRBJ2-7	TGTGCCAGCAGTGAATACGAGCAGTACTTC	CASSEYEQYF
.	TRBD2	TRBV20-1	TRBJ2-7	TGCAGTGCTAGTTCGGCTAGCGGGGGCAAATCCTACGAGCAGTACTTC	CSASSASGGKSYEQYF
many	.	TRBV28	TRBJ1-4	TGTGCCAGCAGCCGAAGAAGAGCGGGGGGTGGGAATGAAAAACTGTTTTTT	CASSRRRAGGGNEKLFF
many	.	TRBV5-1	TRBJ1-6	TGCGCCAGCAGCTCAGGGGACCTAAATTCACCCCTCCACTTT	CASSSGDLNSPLHF
.	.	TRBV19	TRBJ1-5	TGTGCCAGTAGTAGTGAGGGGGGTCAGCCCCAGCATTTT	CASSSEGGQPQHF
many	.	TRBV6-1	TRBJ1-1	TGTGCCAGCAAAGGACTGGGGGACACTGAAGCTTTCTTT	CASKGLGDTEAFF